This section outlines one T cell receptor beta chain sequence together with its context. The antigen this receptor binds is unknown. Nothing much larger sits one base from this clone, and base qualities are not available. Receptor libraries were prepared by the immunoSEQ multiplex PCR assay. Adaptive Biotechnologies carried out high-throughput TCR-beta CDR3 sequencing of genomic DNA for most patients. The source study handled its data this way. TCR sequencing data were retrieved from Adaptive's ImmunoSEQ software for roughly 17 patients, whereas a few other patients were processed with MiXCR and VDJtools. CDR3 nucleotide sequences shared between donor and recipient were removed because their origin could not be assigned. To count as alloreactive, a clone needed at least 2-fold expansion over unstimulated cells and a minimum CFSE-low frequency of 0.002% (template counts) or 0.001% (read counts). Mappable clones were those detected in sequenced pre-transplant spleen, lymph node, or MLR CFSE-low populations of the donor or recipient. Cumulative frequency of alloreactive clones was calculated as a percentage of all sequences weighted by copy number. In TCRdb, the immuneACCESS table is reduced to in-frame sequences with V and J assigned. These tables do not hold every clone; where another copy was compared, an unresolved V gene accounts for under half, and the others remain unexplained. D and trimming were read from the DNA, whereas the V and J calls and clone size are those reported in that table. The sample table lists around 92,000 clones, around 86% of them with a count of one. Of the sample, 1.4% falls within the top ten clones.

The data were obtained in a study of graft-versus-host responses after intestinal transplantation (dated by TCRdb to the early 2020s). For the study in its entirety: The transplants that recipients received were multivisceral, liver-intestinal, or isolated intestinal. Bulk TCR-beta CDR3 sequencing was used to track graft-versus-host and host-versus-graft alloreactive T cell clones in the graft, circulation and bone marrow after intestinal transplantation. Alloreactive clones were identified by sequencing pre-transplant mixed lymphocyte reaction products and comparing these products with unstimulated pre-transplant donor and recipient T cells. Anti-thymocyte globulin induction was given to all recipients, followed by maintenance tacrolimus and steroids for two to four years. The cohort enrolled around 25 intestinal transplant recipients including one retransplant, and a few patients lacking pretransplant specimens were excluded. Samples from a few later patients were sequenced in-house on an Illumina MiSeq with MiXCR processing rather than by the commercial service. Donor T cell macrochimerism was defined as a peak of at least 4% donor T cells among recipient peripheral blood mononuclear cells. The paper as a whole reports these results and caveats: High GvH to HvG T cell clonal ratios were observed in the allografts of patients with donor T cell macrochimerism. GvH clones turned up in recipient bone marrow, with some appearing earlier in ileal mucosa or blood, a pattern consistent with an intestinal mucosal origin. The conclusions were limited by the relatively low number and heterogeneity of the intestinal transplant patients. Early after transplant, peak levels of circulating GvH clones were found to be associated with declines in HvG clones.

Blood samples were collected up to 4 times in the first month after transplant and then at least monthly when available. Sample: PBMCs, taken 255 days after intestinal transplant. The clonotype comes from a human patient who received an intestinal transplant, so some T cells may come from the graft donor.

This receptor has the CDR3 CASSYSGTSYNEQFF. The DNA is TGTGCCAGCAGTTACTCGGGTACGTCCTACAATGAGCAGTTCTTC. The chain was built from TRBV6-6 and TRBJ2-1, with no confident D gene call. The CDR3 spans 15 residues, from the cysteine through the phenylalanine. Only the CDR3 part of the read is kept: 45 bases, read in frame from the first base. The germline V gene (reference sequence) specifies MNHNY as CDR1 and SVGAGI as CDR2. V drops 0 bases and J drops 1 base, leaving 7 bases in between.